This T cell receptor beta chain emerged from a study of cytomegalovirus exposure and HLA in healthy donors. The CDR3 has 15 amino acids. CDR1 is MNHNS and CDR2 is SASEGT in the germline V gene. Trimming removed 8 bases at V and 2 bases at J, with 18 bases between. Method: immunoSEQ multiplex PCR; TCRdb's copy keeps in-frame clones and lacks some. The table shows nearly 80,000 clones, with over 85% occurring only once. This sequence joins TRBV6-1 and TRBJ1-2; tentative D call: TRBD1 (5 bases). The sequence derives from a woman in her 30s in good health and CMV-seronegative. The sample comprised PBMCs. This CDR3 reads CASDSGWGENYGYTF. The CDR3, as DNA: TGTGCCAGCGATTCAGGATGGGGGGAGAACTATGGCTACACCTTC.